Below, 28 T cell receptor beta chains from the same sample are listed, as sequenced in a study of shared T cell receptors in the human thymus. The protocol was immunoSEQ multiplex PCR, while the TCRdb copy is restricted to in-frame clones and leaves out a portion. This sample carries under 700,000 clones, 75% to 80% of them seen once, and the ten largest clones take roughly 0.013%. These data also formed part of another study, on human thymus T cells.

The sample taken for sequencing was thymocytes. The receptors originated from a boy in the first two years of life with a congenital heart defect.

The rearrangement uses TRBV23-1 and TRBJ2-3; TRBD2 matches 9 bases. TRBV23-1 has ORF status, its function being uncertain. CDR3 size: 18 residues. V lost 0 bases and J lost 4; bases outside the gene matches: 11. The CDR3 bases are TGCGCCAGCAGTCAATCATTATCTGGCGGGAGGGAGTCAGATACGCAGTATTTT. Translated, it gives CASSQSLSGGRESDTQYF.

The rearrangement uses TRBV6-5 and TRBJ2-7; D unclear. Germline CDR1 reads MNHEY; CDR2 reads SVGAGI. The CDR3 totals 13 residues. V shed 5 bases and J shed 4 bases, with 12 bases lying between them. The CDR3 region is CASSPARIYEQYF. Here the CDR3 DNA reads TGTGCCAGCAGTCCCGCTAGGATTTACGAGCAGTACTTC.

The chain links TRBV5-1 to TRBJ2-7; 13 bases agree with TRBD2. Trimming removed 4 bases from V and 3 bases from J; junction bases left unmatched: 4. Germline loops: CDR1 SGHRS, CDR2 YFSETQ. The CDR3 is 15 residues long. The CDR3 reads CASSPGTSGNYEQYF. The DNA for the CDR3 is TGCGCCAGCAGCCCCGGGACTAGCGGGAACTACGAGCAGTACTTC.

The genes are TRBV5-1 and TRBJ1-5, with 10 nucleotides matching TRBD1. The CDR3 loop spans 16 amino acids. The trim removed 4 bases at V and 7 bases at J, leaving 11 bases unmatched. Germline CDR1 SGHRS, CDR2 YFSETQ. CDR3: CASSLTGQGDKQPQHF. In DNA form, the CDR3 reads TGCGCCAGCAGCCTTACCGGACAGGGGGATAAACAGCCCCAGCATTTT.

The genes are TRBV6-1 and TRBJ1-1; 7 bases map to TRBD1. V trimming: 8 bases; J trimming: 0 bases; junction bases outside the gene matches: 3. The germline gives CDR1 MNHNS, CDR2 SASEGT. This CDR3 has 13 amino acids. This chain's CDR3 is CASRGQMNTEAFF. For the CDR3, the DNA is TGTGCCAGCCGGGGACAGATGAACACTGAAGCTTTCTTT.

V usage is TRBV18 and J usage is TRBJ1-1, with 8 bases lining up with TRBD1. The germline V gene has CDR1 KGHSH and CDR2 LQKENI. This CDR3 contains 16 residues. Trimming cost V 3 bases and J 4 bases; bases outside gene matches: 10. The CDR3 here is CASSPGQGALSTEAFF. CDR3 nucleotides: TGTGCCAGCTCACCTGGCCAGGGGGCTTTGAGCACTGAAGCTTTCTTT.

The chain carries TRBV27 and TRBJ2-3, with TRBD2 matching over 12 bases. The CDR3 loop spans 17 amino acids. The J segment lost 1 base and the V segment lost 2 bases, leaving 4 bases of the junction unmatched. Germline loops: CDR1 MNHEY, CDR2 SMNVEV (reference sequence). The CDR3 sequence is CASSLPGLAGRTDTQYF. Here the CDR3 DNA reads TGTGCCAGCAGTTTACCCGGACTAGCGGGACGCACAGATACGCAGTATTTT.

The chain carries TRBV30 and TRBJ2-7; 8 nucleotides agree with TRBD1. Trimming cost V 5 bases and J 0 bases; bases outside gene matches: 9. The germline gives CDR1 GTSNPN, CDR2 SVGIG (reference sequence). This CDR3 has 15 residues. CDR3 loop: CAWGTRDRSSYEQYF. CDR3 nucleotides: TGTGCCTGGGGGACAAGGGACAGGAGCTCCTACGAGCAGTACTTC.

The V call is TRBV30, the J call TRBJ2-7; 10 bases match TRBD2. The CDR3 spans 11 residues. Per germline, CDR1 GTSNPN and CDR2 SVGIG (reference sequence). The CDR3 reads CEPSGSGEQYF. CDR3 nucleotide sequence: TGTGAGCCTAGCGGGAGCGGAGAGCAGTACTTC.

The CDR3 DNA sequence: TGTGCCAGCAGTTCGCGAGGATCCGGGGAGCTGTTTTTT. Protein sequence: CASSSRGSGELFF. The chain links TRBV6-5 to TRBJ2-2; D unclear. Per germline, CDR1 MNHEY and CDR2 SVGAGI. This CDR3 spans 13 amino acids. Deletions cut 4 bases from V and 6 bases from J, with 9 bases between.

The CDR3 region is CASADEAYRDNEQFF. As DNA, the CDR3 is TGTGCCTCAGCTGACGAGGCCTACCGGGACAATGAGCAGTTCTTC. The V gene is TRBV5-6, the J gene TRBJ2-1; D remains unclear. Germline V gene sequence: CDR1 SGHDT, CDR2 YYEEEE. V gave up 10 bases and J gave up 5 bases, with 22 bases separating them. The length of the CDR3 is 15 residues.

The V and J genes are TRBV27 and TRBJ2-2; tentative D call: TRBD2 (5 bases). Per the germline V gene, CDR1 is MNHEY and CDR2 is SMNVEV (reference sequence). This CDR3 contains 16 residues. V lost 6 bases and J lost 0, with 14 bases in between. The CDR3 loop is CASSRQERTNTGELFF. CDR3 coding DNA: TGTGCCAGCAGCCGTCAGGAGCGGACGAACACCGGGGAGCTGTTTTTT.

The CDR3 reads CASSPQALAVNTGELFF. The CDR3, as DNA: TGCGCCAGCAGCCCTCAGGCGCTAGCGGTGAACACCGGGGAGCTGTTTTTT. V usage is TRBV4-1 and J usage is TRBJ2-2; 7 bases align to TRBD2. The J segment lost 1 base and the V segment lost 4 bases, leaving 9 bases of the junction unmatched. Germline V CDR1 and CDR2: MGHRA, YSYEKL. The CDR3 runs to 17 residues.

The gene calls are TRBV7-8 and TRBJ1-3; 9 nucleotides line up with TRBD1. Germline V CDR1 and CDR2: SGHVS, FQNEAQ. With V trimmed by 5 bases and J by 4 bases, 6 bases remained unmatched. This CDR3 contains 15 residues. CDR3 sequence (DNA): TGTGCCAGCAGCCCCGGACAGGGGACGGGAAACACCATATATTTT. This sequence encodes CASSPGQGTGNTIYF.

The genes are TRBV4-3 and TRBJ2-7; tentative D call: TRBD1 (5 bases). V was shortened by 2 bases and J by 6 bases, with 20 bases between the two germline ends. Germline loops: CDR1 LGHNA, CDR2 YSLEER. The CDR3 totals 16 residues. Written as DNA, the CDR3 is TGCGCCAGCAGCCAACCGTCAAATCAGGGTTATGGCGAGCAGTACTTC. Protein product: CASSQPSNQGYGEQYF.

V gene TRBV28 combines with J gene TRBJ2-7, with no clear D. The CDR3 is 11 residues long. Germline loops: CDR1 MDHEN, CDR2 SYDVKM. V lost 8 bases and J 2 bases, leaving 7 bases between the germline ends. CDR3 nucleotide sequence: TGTGCCAGCCAGGAAACCTACGAGCAGTACTTC. Protein product: CASQETYEQYF. Complete variable domain (other parts from reference TRBV28 and TRBJ2-7): DVKVTQSSRYLVKRTGEKVFLECVQDMDHENMFWYRQDPGLGLRLIYFSYDVKMKEKGDIPEGYSVSREKKERFSLILESASTNQTSMYLCASQETYEQYFGPGTRLTVT.

The V and J genes are TRBV5-6 and TRBJ2-7; TRBD1 matches at 7 bases. The germline V gene has CDR1 SGHDT and CDR2 YYEEEE. The length of the CDR3 is 15 residues. V shed 3 bases, J shed 0 bases, and the junction held 6 bases outside the gene matches. The CDR3 region has the DNA TGTGCCAGCAGCTCAGTACAGGGGAACTCCTACGAGCAGTACTTC. It encodes CASSSVQGNSYEQYF. The variable domain in full, with the rest retrieved from reference TRBV5-6 and TRBJ2-7, is DAGVTQSPTHLIKTRGQQVTLRCSPKSGHDTVSWYQQALGQGPQFIFQYYEEEERQRGNFPDRFSGHQFPNYSSELNVNALLLGDSALYLCASSSVQGNSYEQYFGPGTRLTVT.

The gene calls are TRBV6-4 and TRBJ1-1; D may be TRBD1 (6 bases). Trimming cost V 4 bases and J 5 bases, with 14 bases left between them. This CDR3 is 14 amino acids long. Germline V gene sequence: CDR1 MRHNA, CDR2 SNTAGT. As DNA, the CDR3 is TGTGCCAGCAGTGGCCAATACAGGGTTACTGAAGCTTTCTTT. Protein sequence: CASSGQYRVTEAFF.

This chain connects TRBV14 to TRBJ2-1, with D hard to call. Trimming pared 4 bases from V and 2 bases from J, leaving 12 bases between. Germline values: CDR1 SGHDN, CDR2 FVKESK. The CDR3 consists of 15 residues. The DNA for the CDR3 is TGTGCCAGCAGCCTTAGAGTAACGGCCTACAATGAGCAGTTCTTC. It yields the protein CASSLRVTAYNEQFF. Complete variable domain (other parts from reference TRBV14 and TRBJ2-1): EAGVTQFPSHSVIEKGQTVTLRCDPISGHDNLYWYRRVMGKEIKFLLHFVKESKQDESGMPNNRFLAERTGGTYSTLKVQPAELEDSGVYFCASSLRVTAYNEQFFGPGTRLTVL.

This clone was observed a handful of times. CDR3 coding DNA: TGTGCCAGCAGTTCCGGACTAGCGGGGAGGACCGGGGAGCTGTTTTTT. Its protein product is CASSSGLAGRTGELFF. The rearrangement links TRBV27 to TRBJ2-2, with 12 bases lining up with TRBD2. J was trimmed by 5 bases and V by 4 bases; bases with no gene match: 5. CDR1 and CDR2 from the germline V gene are MNHEY and SMNVEV (reference sequence). The CDR3 loop spans 16 amino acids.

The rearrangement uses TRBV27 and TRBJ2-3; a weak D match, TRBD2 (6 bases). The CDR3 runs 19 residues. Germline V gives CDR1 MNHEY, CDR2 SMNVEV (reference sequence). Trimming took 3 bases from V and 4 from J, leaving 26 bases between them. CDR3 protein: CASSLTPPLDGSRADTQYF. The CDR3 DNA follows: TGTGCCAGCAGTTTGACCCCACCCCTTGACGGGAGCAGGGCAGATACGCAGTATTTT.

The V call is TRBV11-2, the J call TRBJ2-1; 8 nucleotides agree with TRBD1. Germline lookup yields CDR1 SGHAT and CDR2 FQNNGV. This CDR3 contains 13 residues. The V gene end was trimmed by 3 bases and the J gene end by 8 bases; junction bases not matched to a gene: 3. The chain's CDR3 is CASSFSGGDEQFF. CDR3 coding DNA: TGTGCCAGCAGCTTCTCAGGGGGCGATGAGCAGTTCTTC.

This clone was counted only a few times. The V call is TRBV5-4, the J call TRBJ1-1; D gene ambiguous. CDR1 and CDR2 from the germline V gene are SGHNT and YYREEE (reference sequence). This CDR3 has 16 amino acids. Deletions cut 1 base from V and 2 bases from J, with 15 bases between. In nucleotides, the CDR3 is TGTGCCAGCAGCTTGTCCCCTAGGCTGACCAACACTGAAGCTTTCTTT. This translates into CASSLSPRLTNTEAFF.

The table lists this clone with a few counts. V and J are TRBV15 and TRBJ1-4, with 9 bases lining up with TRBD1. CDR1 LNHNV and CDR2 YYDKDF come from the germline V gene (reference sequence). The CDR3 is made up of 15 amino acids. With 0 bases clipped from V and 7 bases from J, the junction kept 3 bases outside the gene matches. CDR3 amino acids: CATSRETGGGEKLFF. CDR3 bases: TGTGCCACCAGCAGAGAGACAGGGGGGGGTGAAAAACTGTTTTTT. Supplemented by reference TRBV15 and TRBJ1-4, the full variable domain reads DAMVIQNPRYQVTQFGKPVTLSCSQTLNHNVMYWYQQKSSQAPKLLFHYYDKDFNNEADTPDNFQSRRPNTSFCFLDIRSPGLGDTAMYLCATSRETGGGEKLFFGSGTQLSVL.

The J gene is TRBJ2-5, the V gene TRBV7-8; 12 bases fit TRBD2. The germline V gene has CDR1 SGHVS and CDR2 FQNEAQ. CDR3 length equals 17 residues. The V segment lost 4 bases and the J segment 5 bases; nucleotides outside the gene matches: 11. CDR3: CASSSGLAGGAGETQYF. CDR3 in DNA: TGTGCCAGCAGCTCCGGGCTAGCGGGAGGGGCGGGGGAGACCCAGTACTTC.

This sequence joins TRBV14 and TRBJ2-5; D is unclear. The CDR3 totals 14 residues. Trimming removed 0 bases at V and 1 base at J, with 6 bases between. The germline V gene has CDR1 SGHDN and CDR2 FVKESK. This chain's CDR3 is CASSQDRSQETQYF. DNA for the CDR3: TGTGCCAGCAGCCAAGATAGGAGCCAAGAGACCCAGTACTTC.

This clone turned up a few times. In DNA, the CDR3 is TGTGCCACACTAGACAGGGGGCAAGACACCGGGGAGCTGTTTTTT. Residues: CATLDRGQDTGELFF. The chain links TRBV10-3 to TRBJ2-2, with 10 positions matching TRBD1. Germline CDR1 reads ENHRY; CDR2 reads SYGVKD. J gave up 3 bases and V 10 bases, and 8 bases lay outside the gene matches. The CDR3 length is 15 residues.

CDR3 sequence reads: CASSRSGTQYF. Here the CDR3 DNA reads TGTGCCAGCAGCAGAAGCGGGACACAGTACTTC. The gene calls are TRBV9 and TRBJ2-7; a possible D gene is TRBD2 (7 bases). This CDR3 is built from 11 residues. Germline CDR1 reads SGDLS; CDR2 reads YYNGEE. Trimming cost V 4 bases and J 10 bases, with 12 bases left between them. Variable domain in full (rest from reference TRBV9 and TRBJ2-7): DSGVTQTPKHLITATGQRVTLRCSPRSGDLSVYWYQQSLDQGLQFLIQYYNGEERAKGNILERFSAQQFPDLHSELNLSSLELGDSALYFCASSRSGTQYFGPGTRLTVT.